The 32 T cell receptor beta chains below come from one sample, sequenced in a study of blood T cell repertoires in COVID-19. Using immunoSEQ multiplex PCR, the repertoire was profiled, and TCRdb retains in-frame clones only, with some absent. The data show 80,000 to 95,000 clones, 87% seen once. The sample comprised peripheral blood. These receptor sequences come from a woman aged 50 to 60 with active or convalescent COVID-19.

This sequence joins TRBV19 and TRBJ2-5; 11 bases map to TRBD1. Germline CDR1 LNHDA, CDR2 SQIVND (reference sequence). Germline trimming cut 5 bases from V and 3 bases from J; bases unmatched to any gene: 8. The CDR3 covers 16 residues. This CDR3 is CASSAPGTGGKETQYF. CDR3 nucleotide sequence: TGTGCCAGTAGTGCCCCCGGGACAGGGGGGAAAGAGACCCAGTACTTC. The whole variable domain, filled in from reference TRBV19 and TRBJ2-5, reads DGGITQSPKYLFRKEGQNVTLSCEQNLNHDAMYWYRQDPGQGLRLIYYSQIVNDFQKGDIAEGYSVSREKKESFPLTVTSAQKNPTAFYLCASSAPGTGGKETQYFGPGTRLLVL.

The chain combines TRBV29-1 with TRBJ2-5; 15 nucleotides match TRBD2. CDR1 and CDR2 (germline): SQVTM, ANQGSEA. V lost 0 bases to trimming and J lost 6 bases; unmatched junction nucleotides: 8. The CDR3 contains 17 residues. This chain's CDR3 is CSVEDRTSGGAIQTQYF. The CDR3 DNA reads as TGCAGCGTTGAAGATCGGACTAGCGGGGGGGCCATCCAGACCCAGTACTTC.

This chain uses TRBV4-1 with TRBJ2-7; no clear D. Trimming stripped 5 bases from V and 0 bases from J, with 8 bases between. Germline values: CDR1 MGHRA, CDR2 YSYEKL. The CDR3 length is 13 residues. The CDR3 sequence is CASSAAPSYEQYF. CDR3 DNA: TGCGCCAGCAGCGCCGCGCCCTCCTACGAGCAGTACTTC.

This clone was counted a single time. The chain joins TRBV12-3 or TRBV12-4 to TRBJ1-1, with D uncertain. The CDR3 sequence is 13 residues long. Trimming pared 0 bases from V and 8 bases from J, leaving 10 bases between. The DNA of the CDR3 is TGTGCCAGCAGTTTAGCCCAATATAGCGAAGCTTTCTTT. Residues: CASSLAQYSEAFF.

This chain links TRBV9 with TRBJ2-3; 8 nucleotides agree with TRBD2. Losses at the gene ends were 6 bases for V and 7 bases for J; bases not matched to a gene: 10. Looked up from germline, CDR1 is SGDLS and CDR2 is YYNGEE. The CDR3 covers 14 residues. The chain's CDR3 is CASNYGGADNTQYF. The CDR3 region has the DNA TGTGCCAGCAACTACGGGGGGGCCGATAATACGCAGTATTTT.

The genes are TRBV6-1 and TRBJ1-2, with a possible D match to TRBD1 (5 bases). The germline V gene has CDR1 MNHNS and CDR2 SASEGT. V was clipped by 3 bases and J by 6 bases, with 20 bases between them. The CDR3 is 16 residues long. The CDR3 DNA is TGTGCCAGCAGTGAGACAGACATAACTCATGGTGATGGCTACACCTTC. Encoded protein: CASSETDITHGDGYTF.

The table lists this clone with a few counts. The V gene is TRBV7-9, the J gene TRBJ2-1; 7 nucleotides agree with TRBD1. Germline CDR1 reads SEHNR; CDR2 reads FQNEAQ (reference sequence). V dropped 4 bases and J dropped 6; count of bases not matched to a gene: 9. This CDR3 region has 15 residues. The CDR3 reads CASSYLTQGVNEQFF. CDR3 nucleotides: TGTGCCAGCAGCTACTTAACGCAGGGGGTCAATGAGCAGTTCTTC. Looking up the rest from reference TRBV7-9 and TRBJ2-1 gives the full variable domain: DTGVSQNPRHKITKRGQNVTFRCDPISEHNRLYWYRQTLGQGPEFLTYFQNEAQLEKSRLLSDRFSAERPKGSFSTLEIQRTEQGDSAMYLCASSYLTQGVNEQFFGPGTRLTVL.

V and J are TRBV7-2 and TRBJ1-4; TRBD1 matches 7 bases. Looked up from germline, CDR1 is SGHTA and CDR2 is FQGNSA. The ends lost 7 bases at V and 7 bases at J; junction bases unmatched: 12. The CDR3 consists of 15 residues. DNA for the CDR3: TGTGCCAGCAACAACCGACAGGGAGGTAGTGAAAAACTGTTTTTT. This codes for CASNNRQGGSEKLFF.

Only one count was recorded for this clone. The V call is TRBV30, the J call TRBJ2-1; 9 nucleotides agree with TRBD1. Looked up from germline, CDR1 is GTSNPN and CDR2 is SVGIG (reference sequence). V gave up 5 bases and J gave up 6 bases; unmatched junction bases: 11. This CDR3 region has 15 residues. This chain's CDR3 is CAWSKTGGGSNEQFF. In nucleotides, the CDR3 is TGTGCCTGGTCTAAGACAGGGGGGGGGAGCAATGAGCAGTTCTTC. The whole variable domain, filled in from reference TRBV30 and TRBJ2-1, reads SQTIHQWPATLVQPVGSPLSLECTVEGTSNPNLYWYRQAAGRGLQLLFYSVGIGQISSEVPQNLSASRPQDRQFILSSKKLLLSDSGFYLCAWSKTGGGSNEQFFGPGTRLTVL.

The chain uses TRBV4-2 and TRBJ2-3, with 9 positions matching TRBD2. Germline V gene lookup returns CDR1 LGHNA and CDR2 YNFKEQ. The CDR3 spans 18 residues. With 3 bases clipped from V and 6 bases from J, the junction kept 16 bases outside the gene matches. CDR3 nucleotides: TGTGCCAGCAGCCAGCTAATTCAGGGCGGGGGGGCCTCCGATACGCAGTATTTT. Protein: CASSQLIQGGGASDTQYF.

The genes are TRBV6-6 and TRBJ2-5; D is unresolved. This CDR3 is built from 15 residues. Germline loops: CDR1 MNHNY, CDR2 SVGAGI (reference sequence). Trimming removed 4 bases from V and 5 bases from J, with 17 bases in between. As DNA, the CDR3 is TGTGCCAGCAGTTCTCCGACCTCCCAGGCGGAGACCCAGTACTTC. Amino acid sequence: CASSSPTSQAETQYF.

V usage is TRBV13 and J usage is TRBJ2-3; the D gene is possibly TRBD2 (7 bases). The germline CDR1 and CDR2 sequences are PRHDT and FYEKMQ (reference sequence). The CDR3 sequence is 16 residues long. Trimming took 4 bases from V and 6 from J, leaving 20 bases between them. CDR3 in DNA: TGTGCCAGCAGCTCATACCGGGGGGCCGGAGCCGATACGCAGTATTTT. This encodes CASSSYRGAGADTQYF.

The chain employs TRBV9 and TRBJ2-7, with D tentatively TRBD2 (5 bases). The germline CDR1 and CDR2 sequences are SGDLS and YYNGEE. Trimming stripped 6 bases from V and 1 base from J, with 17 bases between. CDR3 size: 15 residues. CDR3 sequence reads: CASNPDGGPSYEQYF. CDR3 DNA: TGTGCCAGCAACCCCGACGGAGGCCCTTCCTACGAGCAGTACTTC.

J is TRBJ2-7 and V is TRBV6-2 or TRBV6-3; D possibly corresponds to TRBD2 (6 bases). Between the trimmed V and J ends, which lost 0 bases and 3 bases, there was a span of 12 bases. Germline-derived CDR1 and CDR2 are MNHEY and SVGEGT. The CDR3 is made up of 15 amino acids. CDR3 DNA sequence: TGTGCCAGCAGTTACTCGGGGGGAGCGATCTACGAGCAGTACTTC. Translating it yields CASSYSGGAIYEQYF.

J is TRBJ1-2 and V is TRBV30; 8 nucleotides line up with TRBD1. Germline lookup yields CDR1 GTSNPN and CDR2 SVGIG (reference sequence). V gave up 1 base and J gave up 3 bases; unmatched junction bases: 10. CDR3 size: 16 residues. The CDR3 nucleotides read TGTGCCTGGAGTGAAGGGAAAAGGACAGGGCACTATGGCTACACCTTC. Protein: CAWSEGKRTGHYGYTF.

This chain joins TRBV11-1 and TRBJ2-5, with unresolved D. V was pared by 2 bases and J by 4 bases, with 11 bases between. CDR3 length: 14 amino acids. The germline CDR1 and CDR2 sequences are SGHAT and FQDESV (reference sequence). The CDR3 sequence is CASSLKPNGETQYF. The CDR3 bases are TGTGCCAGCAGCTTAAAGCCAAACGGAGAGACCCAGTACTTC.

This chain connects TRBV7-5 to TRBJ2-7; the table's TRBD1 call for D was not verified on the DNA. TRBV7-5 is annotated as a pseudogene. CDR3 length: 15 residues. The DNA for the CDR3 is TGTGTCAGATTAATCCCCGGGACAACATCCTACGAGCAGTACTTC. Its protein is CVRLIPGTTSYEQYF.

This clone was observed a few times. The rearrangement uses TRBV4-2 and TRBJ2-2, with a tentative D call TRBD2 (6 bases). The V gene's germline CDR1 is LGHNA and CDR2 YNFKEQ. CDR3 size: 17 residues. V lost 1 base and J lost 0, with 12 bases in between. The CDR3 reads CASSQGGLAANTGELFF. In DNA form, the CDR3 reads TGTGCCAGCAGCCAAGGGGGACTGGCCGCGAACACCGGGGAGCTGTTTTTT.

This chain links TRBV7-9 with TRBJ1-1, with TRBD1 matching 7 bases. V was clipped by 2 bases and J by 4 bases; unmatched bases: 10. CDR3 length: 16 residues. Germline V CDR1 and CDR2: SEHNR, FQNEAQ (reference sequence). In nucleotides, the CDR3 is TGTGCCAGCAGCTTATCGGGCAGGGGGGATAGCACTGAAGCTTTCTTT. Translated: CASSLSGRGDSTEAFF.

The chain carries TRBV10-3 and TRBJ2-3; 7 bases map to TRBD2. The trim removed 2 bases at V and 1 base at J, leaving 0 bases unmatched. The CDR3 has 14 amino acids. Germline V gives CDR1 ENHRY, CDR2 SYGVKD. CDR3 nucleotide sequence: TGTGCCATCAGTGAGCGGGGGGGCACAGATACGCAGTATTTT. Amino acids: CAISERGGTDTQYF.

The V gene is TRBV3-1 (or the pseudogene TRBV3-2), the J gene TRBJ2-5; no clear D. Between the trimmed V and J ends, which lost 2 bases and 3 bases, there was a span of 7 bases. This CDR3 is built from 13 residues. Germline V gene lookup returns CDR1 LGHDT and CDR2 YNNKEL (reference sequence). CDR3 in amino acids: CASSQFSEETQYF. Here the CDR3 DNA reads TGTGCCAGCAGCCAATTCTCGGAAGAGACCCAGTACTTC.

The rearrangement links TRBV30 to TRBJ1-1; 7 nucleotides line up with TRBD1. The CDR3 has 13 residues. V dropped 5 bases and J dropped 5; count of bases not matched to a gene: 8. CDR1 and CDR2 (germline): GTSNPN, SVGIG (reference sequence). This CDR3 is CAWDREGPTEAFF. In nucleotides, the CDR3 is TGTGCCTGGGACAGGGAAGGTCCGACTGAAGCTTTCTTT.

The rearrangement links TRBV5-1 to TRBJ2-3, with D unresolved. Germline V gene lookup returns CDR1 SGHRS and CDR2 YFSETQ. The CDR3 is 15 residues long. V was trimmed by 4 bases and J by 0 bases, leaving 12 bases between them. The chain's CDR3 is CASSRLQSSTDTQYF. Here the CDR3 DNA reads TGCGCCAGCAGCCGTTTACAATCTAGCACAGATACGCAGTATTTT.

The rearrangement uses TRBV15 and TRBJ2-5; 9 nucleotides match TRBD1. Germline trimming cut 4 bases from V and 7 bases from J; bases unmatched to any gene: 10. This CDR3 region has 15 residues. CDR1 LNHNV and CDR2 YYDKDF come from the germline V gene (reference sequence). CDR3 sequence reads: CATSKRGQGSGTQYF. In DNA form, the CDR3 reads TGTGCCACCAGCAAGAGGGGACAGGGCTCGGGGACCCAGTACTTC.

The chain combines TRBV18 with TRBJ1-1, with no clear D. V lost 6 bases to trimming and J lost 0 bases, with 8 bases between them. The CDR3 is 13 residues long. CDR1 is KGHSH, CDR2 LQKENI, per germline. CDR3: CASSPTMNTEAFF. CDR3 bases: TGTGCCAGCTCTCCGACAATGAACACTGAAGCTTTCTTT.

The chain uses TRBV6-2 or TRBV6-3 and TRBJ1-2; 9 nucleotides align to TRBD1. The CDR3 extends over 13 amino acids. Germline CDR1 reads MNHEY; CDR2 reads SVGEGT. The J segment lost 7 bases and the V segment lost 6 bases, leaving 6 bases of the junction unmatched. The CDR3 region is CASSFTGGGGYTF. CDR3 DNA sequence: TGTGCCAGCAGCTTCACAGGGGGCGGTGGCTACACCTTC.

In this sample, this clone turned up once. J is TRBJ1-1 and V is TRBV11-2, with D hard to call. Trimming left V 2 bases short and J 4 bases short, with 8 bases between. The CDR3 extends over 13 amino acids. Germline CDR1 SGHAT, CDR2 FQNNGV. CDR3 in DNA: TGTGCCAGCAGCTTAATCTCGGGCACTGAAGCTTTCTTT. Translation: CASSLISGTEAFF.

The chain recombines TRBV3-1 (or the pseudogene TRBV3-2) with TRBJ1-5, with D unresolved. Germline CDR1 and CDR2: LGHDT and YNNKEL (reference sequence). The V and J ends lost 4 bases and 0 bases respectively, with 10 bases between them. The CDR3 totals 15 residues. In DNA form, the CDR3 reads TGTGCCAGCAGCCTGGGCTCATATAGCAATCAGCCCCAGCATTTT. It codes for CASSLGSYSNQPQHF.

The gene calls are TRBV19 and TRBJ2-2, with 10 bases identical to TRBD1. The CDR3 length is 18 residues. Germline CDR1 LNHDA, CDR2 SQIVND (reference sequence). V was pared by 0 bases and J by 4 bases, with 8 bases of the junction left unmatched. Here the CDR3 reads CASSIETGGGLITGELFF. Here the CDR3 DNA reads TGTGCCAGTAGTATAGAGACAGGGGGCGGCTTGATCACCGGGGAGCTGTTTTTT.

The chain joins TRBV29-1 to TRBJ2-3, with 8 nucleotides matching TRBD1. Germline CDR1 SQVTM, CDR2 ANQGSEA. The V and J ends lost 6 bases and 9 bases, in that order; junction bases with no gene match: 11. CDR3 length: 13 amino acids. DNA for the CDR3: TGCAGCGTGACCAGGGGGCAGATGACCACGCAGTATTTT. It codes for CSVTRGQMTTQYF.

This rearrangement joins TRBV9 to TRBJ2-5; 8 bases match TRBD2. The V and J ends lost 4 bases and 5 bases, in that order; junction bases with no gene match: 16. This CDR3 region has 17 residues. Germline assignment: CDR1 SGDLS and CDR2 YYNGEE. This chain's CDR3 is CASSPSAGGGLSETQYF. The CDR3 DNA is TGTGCCAGCAGCCCTAGCGCTGGCGGGGGGTTGTCGGAGACCCAGTACTTC. Filled out from reference TRBV9 and TRBJ2-5, the complete variable domain reads DSGVTQTPKHLITATGQRVTLRCSPRSGDLSVYWYQQSLDQGLQFLIQYYNGEERAKGNILERFSAQQFPDLHSELNLSSLELGDSALYFCASSPSAGGGLSETQYFGPGTRLLVL.

This chain joins TRBV9 and TRBJ1-4; D not certain. V lost 0 bases and J lost 4, with 10 bases in between. The CDR3 runs 15 residues. Looked up from germline, CDR1 is SGDLS and CDR2 is YYNGEE. The CDR3 protein is CASSVGPAINEKLFF. CDR3 nucleotides: TGTGCCAGCAGCGTAGGCCCAGCGATTAATGAAAAACTGTTTTTT.